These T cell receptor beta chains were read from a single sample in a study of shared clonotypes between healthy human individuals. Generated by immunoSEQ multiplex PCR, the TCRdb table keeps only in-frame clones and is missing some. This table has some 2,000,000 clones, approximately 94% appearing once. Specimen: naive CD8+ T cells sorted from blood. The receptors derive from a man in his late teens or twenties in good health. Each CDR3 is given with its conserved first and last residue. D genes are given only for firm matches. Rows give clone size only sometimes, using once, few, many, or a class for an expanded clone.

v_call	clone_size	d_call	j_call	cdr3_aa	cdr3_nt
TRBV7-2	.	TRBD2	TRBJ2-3	CASSFLAGAEADTQYF	TGTGCCAGCAGCTTCCTAGCGGGAGCGGAGGCGGATACGCAGTATTTT
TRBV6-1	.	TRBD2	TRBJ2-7	CASSEGRLAGGYEQYF	TGTGCCAGCAGTGAAGGGAGACTAGCGGGAGGTTACGAGCAGTACTTC
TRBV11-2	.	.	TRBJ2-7	CASSLGADSSYEQYF	TGTGCCAGCAGCTTAGGCGCGGACAGTTCCTACGAGCAGTACTTC
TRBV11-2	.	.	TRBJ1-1	CASSLDVQGKTEAFF	TGTGCCAGCAGCTTAGATGTTCAGGGGAAAACTGAAGCTTTCTTT
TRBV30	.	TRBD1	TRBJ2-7	CAGGTGPEQYF	TGTGCCGGTGGGACAGGGCCCGAGCAGTACTTC
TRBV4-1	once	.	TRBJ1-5	CASSQEPPGNQPQHF	TGCGCCAGCAGCCAAGAACCACCGGGCAATCAGCCCCAGCATTTT
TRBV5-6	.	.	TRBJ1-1	CASSPSPGWGTNTEAFF	TGTGCCAGCAGCCCTAGCCCAGGGTGGGGGACGAACACTGAAGCTTTCTTT
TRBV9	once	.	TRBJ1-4	CASSGAGTLPNEKLFF	TGTGCCAGCAGCGGCGCCGGGACCCTACCTAATGAAAAACTGTTTTTT
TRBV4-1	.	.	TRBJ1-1	CASSQGGLNTEAFF	TGCGCCAGCAGCCAAGGCGGGTTGAACACTGAAGCTTTCTTT
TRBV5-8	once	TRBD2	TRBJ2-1	CASSWDAGGLAFYNEQFF	TGTGCCAGCAGCTGGGACGCGGGCGGACTAGCGTTCTACAATGAGCAGTTCTTC
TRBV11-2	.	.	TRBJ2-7	CASSLHVSYEQYF	TGTGCCAGCAGCTTACACGTGAGCTACGAGCAGTACTTC
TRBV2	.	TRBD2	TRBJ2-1	CASSDIAGGMFDEQFF	TGTGCCAGCAGTGACATAGCGGGGGGGATGTTCGATGAGCAGTTCTTC
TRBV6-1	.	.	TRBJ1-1	CASSDGGRVNTEAFF	TGTGCCAGCAGTGACGGTGGCAGGGTGAACACTGAAGCTTTCTTT
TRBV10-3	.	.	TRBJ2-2	CAISELQDRTGELFF	TGTGCCATCAGTGAGTTGCAGGACCGGACCGGGGAGCTGTTTTTT
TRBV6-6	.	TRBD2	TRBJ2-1	CASSFGLAGYEQFF	TGTGCCAGCAGTTTTGGACTAGCGGGCTATGAGCAGTTCTTC
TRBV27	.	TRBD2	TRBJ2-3	CASSFQRGGRDTDTQYF	TGTGCCAGCAGTTTCCAGCGGGGGGGCCGTGACACAGATACGCAGTATTTT
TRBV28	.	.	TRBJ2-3	CASSFSGEWTDTQYF	TGTGCCAGCAGTTTTTCGGGGGAGTGGACAGATACGCAGTATTTT
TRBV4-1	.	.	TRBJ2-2	CASSQLGVGELFF	TGCGCCAGCAGCCAATTAGGTGTCGGGGAGCTGTTTTTT
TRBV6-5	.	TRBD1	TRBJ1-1	CASRAGTGAGTEAFF	TGTGCCAGCAGAGCAGGGACAGGTGCTGGAACTGAAGCTTTCTTT
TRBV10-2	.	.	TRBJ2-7	CASSESSYEQYF	TGCGCCAGCAGTGAGTCGTCCTACGAGCAGTACTTC
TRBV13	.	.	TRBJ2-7	CASSLSADLYYEQYF	TGTGCCAGCAGCTTGTCGGCGGATCTCTACTACGAGCAGTACTTC
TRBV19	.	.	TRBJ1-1	CASSILSGTWNTEAFF	TGTGCCAGTAGTATCCTATCGGGAACGTGGAACACTGAAGCTTTCTTT
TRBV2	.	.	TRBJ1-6	CASTSGEAPAGDSPLHF	TGTGCCAGCACCAGTGGGGAGGCGCCCGCGGGGGATTCACCCCTCCACTTT
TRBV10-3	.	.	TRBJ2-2	CAISELQGADTGELFF	TGTGCCATCAGTGAGTTGCAGGGCGCGGACACCGGGGAGCTGTTTTTT
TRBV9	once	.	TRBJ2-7	CASSVDGGLNEQYF	TGTGCCAGCAGCGTAGATGGGGGGCTGAACGAGCAGTACTTC
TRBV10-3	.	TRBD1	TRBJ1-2	CAISGRDRGELGSGYTF	TGTGCCATCAGTGGACGTGACAGGGGGGAGTTAGGCTCCGGCTACACCTTC
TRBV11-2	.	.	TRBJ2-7	CASSLDRPAYEQYF	TGTGCCAGCAGCTTAGATCGCCCAGCCTACGAGCAGTACTTC
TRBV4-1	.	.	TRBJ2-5	CASSQVTTSRETQYF	TGCGCCAGCAGCCAAGTTACGACTAGTAGGGAGACCCAGTACTTC
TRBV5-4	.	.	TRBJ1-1	CASTLLGVLNTEAFF	TGTGCCAGCACCCTCTTGGGGGTTCTGAACACTGAAGCTTTCTTT
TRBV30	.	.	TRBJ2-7	CAWSVTEGYEQYF	TGTGCCTGGAGTGTGACGGAGGGCTACGAGCAGTACTTC
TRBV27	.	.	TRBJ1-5	CASSPTTGYSNQPQHF	TGTGCCAGCAGTCCCACGACAGGATATAGCAATCAGCCCCAGCATTTT
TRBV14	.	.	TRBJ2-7	CASSQGSGYEQYF	TGTGCCAGCAGCCAAGGGTCCGGGTACGAGCAGTACTTC
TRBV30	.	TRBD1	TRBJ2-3	CAWSVTGGADTQYF	TGTGCCTGGAGTGTGACAGGGGGTGCAGATACGCAGTATTTT
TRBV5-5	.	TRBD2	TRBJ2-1	CASSLWAGGTSNEQFF	TGTGCCAGCAGCTTGTGGGCGGGAGGGACGTCCAATGAGCAGTTCTTC
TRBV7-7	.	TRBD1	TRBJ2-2	CASSPGTVNTGELFF	TGTGCTAGCAGCCCCGGGACAGTGAACACCGGGGAGCTGTTTTTT
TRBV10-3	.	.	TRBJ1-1	CAIQGQPNTEAFF	TGTGCCATCCAAGGCCAGCCGAACACTGAAGCTTTCTTT
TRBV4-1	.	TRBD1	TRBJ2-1	CASSQTGGREEQFF	TGCGCCAGCAGCCAGACAGGGGGCAGGGAGGAGCAGTTCTTC
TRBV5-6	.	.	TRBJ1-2	CASSLDIRENYGYTF	TGTGCCAGCAGCTTGGATATTAGGGAAAACTATGGCTACACCTTC
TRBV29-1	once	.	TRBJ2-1	CSVVSLGKGQTLYNEQFF	TGCAGCGTTGTGTCTTTAGGAAAAGGACAGACCTTATACAATGAGCAGTTCTTC
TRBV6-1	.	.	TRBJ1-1	CASSEAVLNTEAFF	TGTGCCAGCAGTGAAGCTGTCCTGAACACTGAAGCTTTCTTT
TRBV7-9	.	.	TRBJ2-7	CASSFGEAYEQYF	TGTGCCAGCAGCTTCGGGGAAGCCTACGAGCAGTACTTC
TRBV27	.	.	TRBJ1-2	CASSLSGRDHYGYTF	TGTGCCAGCAGTTTATCGGGGAGGGACCACTATGGCTACACCTTC
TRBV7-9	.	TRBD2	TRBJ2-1	CASSLALELAAIGEQFF	TGTGCCAGCAGCTTAGCGCTTGAACTAGCGGCCATCGGAGAGCAGTTCTTC
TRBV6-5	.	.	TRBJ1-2	CASSWTSEDYGYTF	TGTGCCAGCAGTTGGACGTCAGAGGACTATGGCTACACCTTC
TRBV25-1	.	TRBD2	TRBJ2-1	CASSGDLADSYNEQFF	TGTGCCAGCAGTGGGGACCTAGCGGACTCCTACAATGAGCAGTTCTTC
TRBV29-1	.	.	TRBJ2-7	CSVEDWLREQYF	TGCAGCGTTGAAGATTGGCTGCGCGAGCAGTACTTC